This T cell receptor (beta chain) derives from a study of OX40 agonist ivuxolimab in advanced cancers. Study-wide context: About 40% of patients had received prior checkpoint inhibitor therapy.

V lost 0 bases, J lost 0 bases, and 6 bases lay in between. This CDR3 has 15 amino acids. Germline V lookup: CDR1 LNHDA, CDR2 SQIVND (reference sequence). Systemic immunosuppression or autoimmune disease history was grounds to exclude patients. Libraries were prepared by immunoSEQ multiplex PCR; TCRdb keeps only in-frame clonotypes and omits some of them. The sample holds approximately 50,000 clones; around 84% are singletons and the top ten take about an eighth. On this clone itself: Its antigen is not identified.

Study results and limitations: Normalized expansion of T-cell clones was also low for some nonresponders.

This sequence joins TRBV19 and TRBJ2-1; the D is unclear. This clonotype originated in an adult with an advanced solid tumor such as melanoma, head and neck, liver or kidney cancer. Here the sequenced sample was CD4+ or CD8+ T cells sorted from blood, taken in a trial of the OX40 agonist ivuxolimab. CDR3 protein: CASSIDPASYNEQFF. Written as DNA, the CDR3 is TGTGCCAGTAGTATAGACCCGGCCTCCTACAATGAGCAGTTCTTC. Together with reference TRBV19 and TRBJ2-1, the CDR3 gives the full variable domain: DGGITQSPKYLFRKEGQNVTLSCEQNLNHDAMYWYRQDPGQGLRLIYYSQIVNDFQKGDIAEGYSVSREKKESFPLTVTSAQKNPTAFYLCASSIDPASYNEQFFGPGTRLTVL.